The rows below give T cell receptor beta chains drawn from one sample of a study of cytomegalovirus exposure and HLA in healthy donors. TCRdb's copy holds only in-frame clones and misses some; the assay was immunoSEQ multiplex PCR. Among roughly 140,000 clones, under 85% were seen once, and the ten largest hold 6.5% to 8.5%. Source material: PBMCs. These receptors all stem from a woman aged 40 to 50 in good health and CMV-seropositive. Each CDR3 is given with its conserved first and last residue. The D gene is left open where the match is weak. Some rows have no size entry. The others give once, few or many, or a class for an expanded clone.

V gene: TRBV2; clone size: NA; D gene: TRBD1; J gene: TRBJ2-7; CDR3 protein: CASSDYSGGTGRSEQYF; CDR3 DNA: TGTGCCAGCAGTGACTACTCCGGAGGGACAGGGAGGTCCGAGCAGTACTTC
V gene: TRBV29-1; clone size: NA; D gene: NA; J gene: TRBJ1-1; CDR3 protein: CSVGGQGVTEAFF; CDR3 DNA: TGCAGCGTTGGGGGACAAGGAGTGACTGAAGCTTTCTTT
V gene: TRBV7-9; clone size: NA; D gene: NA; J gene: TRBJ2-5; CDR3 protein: CSSSFGGLLETQYF; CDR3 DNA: TGTTCCAGCAGCTTCGGGGGGCTACTAGAGACCCAGTACTTC
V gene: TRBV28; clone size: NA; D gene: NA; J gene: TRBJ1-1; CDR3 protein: CASSLIQGNGNTEAFF; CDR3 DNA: TGTGCCAGCAGTTTAATCCAGGGGAATGGGAACACTGAAGCTTTCTTT
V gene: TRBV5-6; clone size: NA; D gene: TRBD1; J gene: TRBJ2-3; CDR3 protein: CASSTGTVFTDTQYF; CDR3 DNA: TGTGCCAGCAGCACCGGGACAGTCTTCACAGATACGCAGTATTTT
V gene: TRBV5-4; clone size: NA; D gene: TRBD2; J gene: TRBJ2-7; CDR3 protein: CASSLAGTSGSYEQYF; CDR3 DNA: TGTGCCAGCAGCTTGGCCGGGACTAGCGGGTCCTACGAGCAGTACTTC
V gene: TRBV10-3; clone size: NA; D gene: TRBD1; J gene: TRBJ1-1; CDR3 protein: CAISSDRATVRAFF; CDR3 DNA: TGTGCCATCAGTTCGGACAGGGCCACGGTCAGGGCTTTCTTT
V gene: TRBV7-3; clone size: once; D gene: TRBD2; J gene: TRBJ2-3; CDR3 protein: CASSPWTSGGVQGTQYF; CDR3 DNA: TGTGCCAGCAGCCCCTGGACTAGCGGGGGGGTCCAGGGTACGCAGTATTTT
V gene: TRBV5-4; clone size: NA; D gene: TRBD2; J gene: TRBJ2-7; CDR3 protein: CASSFLGGADDEQYF; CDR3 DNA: TGTGCCAGCAGCTTCCTCGGGGGGGCCGACGACGAGCAGTACTTC
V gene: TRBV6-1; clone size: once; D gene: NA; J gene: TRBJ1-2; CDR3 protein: CASSEGRVRSYGYTF; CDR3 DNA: TGTGCCAGCAGTGAAGGGCGGGTTCGCAGCTATGGCTACACCTTC
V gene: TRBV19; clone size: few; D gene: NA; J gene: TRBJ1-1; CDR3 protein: CASTLVGLGEAFF; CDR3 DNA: TGTGCCAGTACCCTCGTGGGGCTAGGTGAAGCTTTCTTT
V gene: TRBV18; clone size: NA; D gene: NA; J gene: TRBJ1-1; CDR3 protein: CASSPPGAKNTEAFF; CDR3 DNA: TGTGCCAGCTCACCACCGGGGGCTAAGAACACTGAAGCTTTCTTT
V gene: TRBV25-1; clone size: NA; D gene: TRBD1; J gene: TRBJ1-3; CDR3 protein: CASRGGQGFSSGNTIYF; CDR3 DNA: TGTGCCAGCAGAGGAGGACAGGGGTTTTCCTCTGGAAACACCATATATTTT
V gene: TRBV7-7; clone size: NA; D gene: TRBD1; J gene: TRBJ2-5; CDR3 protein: CASSLWTGPQETQYF; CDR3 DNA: TGTGCCAGCAGCCTATGGACAGGACCTCAAGAGACCCAGTACTTC
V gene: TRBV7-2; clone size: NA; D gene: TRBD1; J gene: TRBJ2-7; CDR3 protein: CASSRGETGAYEQYF; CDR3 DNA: TGTGCCAGCAGCAGGGGGGAGACAGGGGCCTACGAGCAGTACTTC
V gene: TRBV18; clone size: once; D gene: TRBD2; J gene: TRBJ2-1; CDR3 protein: CASSERRTSHEQFF; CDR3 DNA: TGTGCCAGCTCGGAACGCCGGACTAGCCATGAGCAGTTCTTC
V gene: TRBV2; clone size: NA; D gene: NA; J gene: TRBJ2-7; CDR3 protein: CASSDQGEDRYF; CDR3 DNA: TGTGCCAGCAGTGACCAGGGCGAAGATAGGTACTTC
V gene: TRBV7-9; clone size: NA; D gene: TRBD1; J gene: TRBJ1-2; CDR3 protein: CASSPLAGQNYGYTF; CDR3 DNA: TGTGCCAGCAGCCCGCTCGCGGGACAGAACTATGGCTACACCTTC
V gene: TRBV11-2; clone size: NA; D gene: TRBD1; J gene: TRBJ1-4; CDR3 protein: CASSTGQGQTNEKLFF; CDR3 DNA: TGTGCCAGCAGCACCGGACAGGGCCAAACTAATGAAAAACTGTTTTTT
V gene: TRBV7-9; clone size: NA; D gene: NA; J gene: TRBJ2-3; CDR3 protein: CASSLGQGRYADTQYF; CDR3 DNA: TGTGCCAGCAGCTTAGGTCAGGGTCGATACGCAGATACGCAGTATTTT
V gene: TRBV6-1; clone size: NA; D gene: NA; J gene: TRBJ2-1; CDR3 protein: CASKPRGGSYNEQFF; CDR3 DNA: TGTGCCAGCAAACCCAGGGGTGGATCCTACAATGAGCAGTTCTTC
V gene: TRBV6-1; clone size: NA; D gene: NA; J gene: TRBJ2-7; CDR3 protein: CASSEARTGPYEQYF; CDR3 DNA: TGTGCCAGCAGTGAAGCGCGAACAGGGCCCTACGAGCAGTACTTC
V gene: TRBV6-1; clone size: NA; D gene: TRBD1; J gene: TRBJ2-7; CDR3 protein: CATLPGQGNSYEQYF; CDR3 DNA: TGTGCCACCCTCCCGGGACAGGGGAACTCCTACGAGCAGTACTTC
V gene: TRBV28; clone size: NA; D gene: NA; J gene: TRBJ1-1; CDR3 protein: CASSPSDRLAEAFF; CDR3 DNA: TGTGCCAGCAGTCCCTCCGACAGGCTAGCTGAAGCTTTCTTT
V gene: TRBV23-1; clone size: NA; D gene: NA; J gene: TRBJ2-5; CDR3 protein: CASSQSRQTETQYF; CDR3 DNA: TGCGCCAGCAGTCAATCGAGACAAACAGAGACCCAGTACTTC
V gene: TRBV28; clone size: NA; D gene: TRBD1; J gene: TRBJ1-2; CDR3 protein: CASSSGQGNYGYTF; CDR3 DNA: TGTGCCAGCAGTAGTGGACAGGGTAACTATGGCTACACCTTC
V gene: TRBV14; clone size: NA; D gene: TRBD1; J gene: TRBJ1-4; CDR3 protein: CASSPGQGAEKLFF; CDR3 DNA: TGTGCCAGCAGCCCAGGACAGGGGGCTGAAAAACTGTTTTTT
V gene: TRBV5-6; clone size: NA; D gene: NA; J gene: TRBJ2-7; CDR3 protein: CASSSAYEQYF; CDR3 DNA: TGTGCCAGCAGCTCTGCCTACGAGCAGTACTTC
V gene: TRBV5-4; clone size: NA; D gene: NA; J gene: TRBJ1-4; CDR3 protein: CASSQSGEGYNEKLFF; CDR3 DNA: TGTGCCAGCAGCCAGAGTGGGGAGGGTTATAATGAAAAACTGTTTTTT
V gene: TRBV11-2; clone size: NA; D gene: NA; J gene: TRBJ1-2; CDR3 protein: CASSSLSGRAGEGYTF; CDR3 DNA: TGTGCCAGCAGCTCCTTGTCTGGGCGCGCAGGGGAAGGCTACACCTTC
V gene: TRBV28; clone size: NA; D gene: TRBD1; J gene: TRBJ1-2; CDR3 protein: CASSSPPGTVYGYTF; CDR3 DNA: TGTGCCAGCAGTTCGCCCCCCGGGACAGTCTATGGCTACACCTTC
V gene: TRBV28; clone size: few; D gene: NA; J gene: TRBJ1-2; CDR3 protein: CASSSPAGAFDGYTF; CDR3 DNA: TGTGCCAGCAGTTCACCAGCAGGGGCATTTGATGGCTACACCTTC
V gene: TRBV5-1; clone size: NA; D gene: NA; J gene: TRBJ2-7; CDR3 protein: CASSLERWGQPYEQYF; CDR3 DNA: TGCGCCAGCAGCTTGGAGAGGTGGGGGCAGCCCTACGAGCAGTACTTC
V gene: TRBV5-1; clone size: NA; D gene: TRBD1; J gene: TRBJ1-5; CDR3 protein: CASSPGTGGNQPQHF; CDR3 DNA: TGCGCCAGCAGCCCTGGGACAGGAGGCAATCAGCCCCAGCATTTT
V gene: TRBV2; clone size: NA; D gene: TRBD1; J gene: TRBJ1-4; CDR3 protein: CASSFQGANEKLFF; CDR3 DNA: TGTGCCAGCAGTTTTCAGGGGGCCAATGAAAAACTGTTTTTT
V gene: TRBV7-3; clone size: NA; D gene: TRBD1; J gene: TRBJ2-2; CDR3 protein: CASSPPVGTGITGELFF; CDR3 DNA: TGTGCCAGCAGCCCGCCCGTAGGGACAGGTATCACCGGGGAGCTGTTTTTT
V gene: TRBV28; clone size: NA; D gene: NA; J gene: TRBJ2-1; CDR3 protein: CASSLELVIGYNEQFF; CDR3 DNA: TGTGCCAGCAGTTTGGAGCTAGTCATCGGTTACAATGAGCAGTTCTTC
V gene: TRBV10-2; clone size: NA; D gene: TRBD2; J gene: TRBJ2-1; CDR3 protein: CASTLRGGPNEQFF; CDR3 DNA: TGCGCCAGCACTTTGCGGGGGGGCCCGAATGAGCAGTTCTTC
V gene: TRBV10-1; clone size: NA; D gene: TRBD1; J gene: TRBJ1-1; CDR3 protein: CASSTGVNTEAFF; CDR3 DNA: TGCGCCAGCAGTACAGGGGTCAACACTGAAGCTTTCTTT
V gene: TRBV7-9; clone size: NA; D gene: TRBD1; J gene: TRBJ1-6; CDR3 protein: CASSRRQGYNSPLHF; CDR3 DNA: TGTGCCAGCAGCCGCCGACAGGGCTATAATTCACCCCTCCACTTT
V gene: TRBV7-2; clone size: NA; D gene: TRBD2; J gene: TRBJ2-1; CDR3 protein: CASSWGLAGVGGEQFF; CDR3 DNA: TGTGCCAGCAGCTGGGGGCTAGCGGGGGTCGGGGGTGAGCAGTTCTTC
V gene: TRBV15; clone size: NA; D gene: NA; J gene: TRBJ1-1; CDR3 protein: CATSIQDFTEAFF; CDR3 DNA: TGTGCCACCAGCATACAGGATTTTACTGAAGCTTTCTTT